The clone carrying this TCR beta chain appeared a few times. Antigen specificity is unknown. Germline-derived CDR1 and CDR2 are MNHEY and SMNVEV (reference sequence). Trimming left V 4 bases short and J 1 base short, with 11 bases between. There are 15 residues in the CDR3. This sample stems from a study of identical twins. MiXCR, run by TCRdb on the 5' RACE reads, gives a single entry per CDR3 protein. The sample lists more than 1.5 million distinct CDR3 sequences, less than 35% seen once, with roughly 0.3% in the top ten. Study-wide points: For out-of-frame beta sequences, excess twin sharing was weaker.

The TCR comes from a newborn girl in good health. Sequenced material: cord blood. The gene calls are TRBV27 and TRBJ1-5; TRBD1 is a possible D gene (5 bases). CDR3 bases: TGTGCCAGCAGTTCTCGGGGGAACAGCAATCAGCCCCAGCATTTT. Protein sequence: CASSSRGNSNQPQHF.